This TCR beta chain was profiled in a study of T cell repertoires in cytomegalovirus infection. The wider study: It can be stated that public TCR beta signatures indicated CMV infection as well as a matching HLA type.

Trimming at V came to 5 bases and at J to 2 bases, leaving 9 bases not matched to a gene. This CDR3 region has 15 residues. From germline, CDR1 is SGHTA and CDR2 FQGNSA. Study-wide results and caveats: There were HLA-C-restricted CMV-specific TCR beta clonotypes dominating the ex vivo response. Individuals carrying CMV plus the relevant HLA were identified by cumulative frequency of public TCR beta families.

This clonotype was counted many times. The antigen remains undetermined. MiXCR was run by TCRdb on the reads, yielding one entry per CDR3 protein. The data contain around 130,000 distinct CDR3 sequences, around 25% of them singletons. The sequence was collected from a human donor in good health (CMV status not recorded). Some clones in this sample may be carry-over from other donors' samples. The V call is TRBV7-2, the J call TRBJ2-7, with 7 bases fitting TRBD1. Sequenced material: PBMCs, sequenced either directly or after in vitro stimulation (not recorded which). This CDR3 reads CASSLGTVDPYEQYF. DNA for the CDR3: TGTGCCAGCAGCCTCGGGACAGTGGATCCCTACGAGCAGTACTTC.